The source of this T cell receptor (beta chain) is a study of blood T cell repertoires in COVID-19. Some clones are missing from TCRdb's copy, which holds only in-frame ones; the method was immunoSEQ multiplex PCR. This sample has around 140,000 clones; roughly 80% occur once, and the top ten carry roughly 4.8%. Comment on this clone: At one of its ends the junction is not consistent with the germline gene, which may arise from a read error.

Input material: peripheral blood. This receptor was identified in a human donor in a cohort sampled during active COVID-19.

CDR3 sequence (DNA): TGCGCCAGCAGCTCAGGCCTCGGGACAGGGGTGGTGGACTATGACTACACCTTC. It encodes CASSSGLGTGVVDYDYTF. The chain carries TRBV4-1 and TRBJ1-2; 10 positions agree with TRBD1. CDR3 length equals 18 residues. CDR1 is MGHRA, CDR2 YSYEKL, per germline.